These 26 T cell receptor beta chains were all obtained from the same sample, sequenced in a study of Graves' ophthalmopathy and Graves' hyperthyroidism. Amplified material comprised TCR beta CDR3 regions derived from RNA transcripts. The library came from an HTBI-primed first-round RT-PCR and a second-round multiplex PCR. Each CDR3 protein gets one entry after TCRdb re-called the multiplex PCR reads with MiXCR. The data contain 900,000 to 1,200,000 distinct CDR3 sequences, roughly 35% of them singletons. The specimen sequenced was peripheral blood or thyroid tissue (not recorded which). These receptors were obtained from an adult man with Graves' hyperthyroidism.

This clonotype was detected many times. The germline gene is not matched at one end of the junction; a read error may be the cause. The chain combines TRBV6-5 with TRBJ1-5; 10 nucleotides agree with TRBD1. CDR3 length: 15 residues. CDR1 is MNHEY and CDR2 is SVGAGI in the germline V gene. The CDR3 DNA reads TGCGCCAGCAGCCCCAGGACAGGGGGGGATCAGCCCCAGCATTTT. Amino acids: CASSPRTGGDQPQHF.

The sample holds many counts of this clonotype. The V and J genes are TRBV5-1 and TRBJ1-6; D is uncertain. Germline-derived CDR1 and CDR2 are SGHRS and YFSETQ. V lost 2 bases to trimming and J lost 14 bases, with 14 bases between them. This CDR3 is built from 13 residues. For the CDR3, the DNA is TGCGCCAGCAGCTTTGGAGAAAGGGATACCCTCCACTTT. Translated, it gives CASSFGERDTLHF.

The chain couples TRBV5-4 to TRBJ1-1; perhaps TRBD1 as D (5 bases). The germline V gene has CDR1 SGHNT and CDR2 YYREEE (reference sequence). There are 16 residues in the CDR3. Trimming left V 4 bases short and J 1 base short, with 17 bases between. This CDR3 reads CASSPRGGAANTEAFF. The CDR3 DNA reads as TGTGCCAGCAGCCCCCGGGGCGGGGCGGCGAACACTGAAGCTTTCTTT.

The chain carries TRBV14 and TRBJ2-5; 8 nucleotides line up with TRBD1. The CDR3 loop spans 18 amino acids. From germline, CDR1 is SGHDN and CDR2 FVKESK. Trimming at V came to 0 bases and at J to 0 bases, leaving 9 bases not matched to a gene. CDR3 residues: CASSQEAGQALNQETQYF. Written as DNA, the CDR3 is TGTGCCAGCAGCCAAGAGGCGGGACAGGCCTTAAACCAAGAGACCCAGTACTTC.

The chain couples TRBV7-2 to TRBJ1-4, with a tentative D call TRBD1 (5 bases). The CDR3 sequence is 14 residues long. V shed 5 bases and J shed 16 bases, with 23 bases lying between them. Germline V gene sequence: CDR1 SGHTA, CDR2 FQGNSA. The CDR3 loop reads CASSPETQGEEQFF. The CDR3 nucleotides are TGTGCCAGCAGCCCCGAGACCCAGGGCGAAGAACAGTTTTTT.

The J gene is TRBJ1-1, the V gene TRBV5-4, with D perhaps TRBD1 (6 bases). In germline, CDR1 is SGHNT, CDR2 YYREEE (reference sequence). The CDR3 loop spans 14 amino acids. Trimming left V 4 bases short and J 1 base short, with 11 bases between. Here the CDR3 DNA reads TGTGCCAGCAGCCCGCAGGGGTGGAACACTGAAGCTTTCTTT. This codes for CASSPQGWNTEAFF.

The CDR3: CASSSQTGTGNEQYF. For the CDR3, the DNA is TGTGCCAGCAGCTCCCAGACAGGGACTGGCAACGAGCAGTACTTC. V and J are TRBV7-2 and TRBJ2-7, with D possibly matching TRBD1 (7 bases). V was shortened by 4 bases and J by 5 bases, with 18 bases between the two germline ends. The CDR3 runs 15 residues. CDR1 is SGHTA, CDR2 FQGNSA, per germline. The variable domain in full, completed from reference TRBV7-2 and TRBJ2-7, reads GAGVSQSPSNKVTEKGKDVELRCDPISGHTALYWYRQSLGQGLEFLIYFQGNSAPDKSGLPSDRFSAERTGGSVSTLTIQRTQQEDSAVYLCASSSQTGTGNEQYFGPGTRLTVT.

This chain links TRBV15 with TRBJ1-2; D remains unclear. CDR1 is LNHNV and CDR2 is YYDKDF in the germline V gene (reference sequence). The CDR3 consists of 15 residues. The V and J ends lost 0 bases and 4 bases respectively, with 12 bases between them. CDR3 bases: TGTGCCACCAGCAGAGATCGGCACACTGGCTATGGCTACACCTTC. Translated, it gives CATSRDRHTGYGYTF.

This clonotype was recorded at least ten times. The chain links TRBV6-5 to TRBJ1-1; 7 bases are a match to TRBD1. The CDR3 consists of 15 residues. CDR1 MNHEY and CDR2 SVGAGI come from the germline V gene. Trimming took 6 bases from V and 4 from J; bases not matched to a gene: 11. CDR3 sequence: CASRNDRVPTTEAFF. The CDR3 nucleotides read TGTGCCAGCAGGAACGACAGGGTTCCAACCACTGAAGCTTTCTTT.

This clonotype was counted at least ten times. A much larger clone lies one base from this, so it may be a read error. The chain links TRBV2 to TRBJ2-5; no firm D call. The CDR3 runs 11 residues. Looked up from germline, CDR1 is SNHLY and CDR2 is FYNNEI. V shed 6 bases and J shed 2 bases, with 4 bases lying between them. DNA of the CDR3: TGTGCCAGCAGGCGACAAGAGACCCAGTACTTC. It yields the protein CASRRQETQYF.

The chain is built from TRBV9 and TRBJ2-5; TRBD1 might be the D (6 bases). The J call could be wrong; TRBJ2-1 is a better fit for the DNA end. This CDR3 spans 12 amino acids. The germline V gene encodes CDR1 SGDLS and CDR2 YYNGEE. For the CDR3, the DNA is TGTGCCAGCAGCGCAAGCAGGGGTGAGCAGTTCTTC. Translated, it gives CASSASRGEQFF.

Remarks on this clonotype: This may be a read error: a much more frequent sequence differs by one nucleotide. As DNA, the CDR3 is TGTGCCAGCAGGAAACAGGGTTCTAATGAAAAACTGTTTTTT. Protein: CASRKQGSNEKLFF. The V and J genes are TRBV6-5 and TRBJ1-4; TRBD1 is a possible D gene (6 bases). The CDR3 length is 14 residues. The V end was cut by 6 bases, the J end by 3 bases, with 11 bases between. Germline values: CDR1 MNHEY, CDR2 SVGAGI.

This chain links TRBV7-8 with TRBJ2-2; D could derive from TRBD1 or TRBD2 (6 bases each). This CDR3 is 15 amino acids long. Trimming stripped 4 bases from V and 5 bases from J, with 14 bases between. Germline-derived CDR1 and CDR2 are SGHVS and FQNEAQ. CDR3 residues: CASSSGAGVTGELFF. As DNA, the CDR3 is TGTGCCAGCAGCTCGGGGGCAGGAGTAACCGGGGAGCTGTTTTTT.

The sample holds many counts of this clonotype. This sequence joins TRBV7-8 and TRBJ1-2, with D possibly being TRBD1 (5 bases). The CDR3 length is 15 residues. Germline CDR1 and CDR2: SGHVS and FQNEAQ. Trimming took 8 bases from V and 0 from J, leaving 16 bases between them. The CDR3 DNA sequence: TGTGCCAGCTCCCAGGGCCCTGGGCCTAACTATGGCTACACCTTC. Amino acid sequence: CASSQGPGPNYGYTF.

This clonotype turned up a few times. The chain is built from TRBV3-1 and TRBJ1-1; 8 bases align to TRBD1. This CDR3 has 16 amino acids. CDR1 is LGHDT and CDR2 is YNNKEL in the germline V gene (reference sequence). V was pared by 0 bases and J by 8 bases, with 11 bases of the junction left unmatched. The CDR3 DNA reads TGTGCCAGCAGCCAAGATATCGGACAGGGCCCCTTGGAAGCTTTCTTT. Translated: CASSQDIGQGPLEAFF.

This clonotype was observed many times. The genes are TRBV15 and TRBJ2-2; TRBD2 aligns across 14 bases. Germline V lookup: CDR1 LNHNV, CDR2 YYDKDF (reference sequence). V was pared by 1 base and J by 6 bases, with 4 bases of the junction left unmatched. The CDR3 totals 17 residues. CDR3 residues: CATSRGGLAGVAGELFF. CDR3 coding DNA: TGTGCCACCAGCAGAGGGGGACTAGCGGGAGTCGCCGGGGAGCTGTTTTTT.

This chain uses TRBV28 with TRBJ2-7; 11 nucleotides align to TRBD2. In germline, CDR1 is MDHEN, CDR2 SYDVKM. V lost 6 bases and J lost 6; bases outside the gene matches: 4. There are 13 residues in the CDR3. CDR3 in amino acids: CASRTSGTREQYF. In DNA, the CDR3 is TGTGCCAGCAGGACTAGCGGGACCCGCGAGCAGTACTTC.

The table lists this clonotype with a count of one. This rearrangement joins TRBV5-1 to TRBJ2-7; 7 nucleotides match TRBD1. Germline CDR1 reads SGHRS; CDR2 reads YFSETQ. The CDR3 is made up of 15 amino acids. V gave up 4 bases and J gave up 3 bases; unmatched junction bases: 10. The CDR3 protein is CASSADGTVNYEQYF. CDR3 DNA sequence: TGCGCCAGCAGCGCGGACGGGACAGTGAACTACGAGCAGTACTTC.

In its sample, this clonotype was seen many times. The chain combines TRBV7-9 with TRBJ1-5, with 7 positions matching TRBD1. The CDR3 contains 15 residues. Germline-derived CDR1 and CDR2 are SEHNR and FQNEAQ (reference sequence). J was trimmed by 2 bases and V by 5 bases; bases with no gene match: 6. CDR3 region: CASSPDRVGNQPQHF. DNA of the CDR3: TGTGCCAGCAGCCCAGACAGGGTCGGCAATCAGCCCCAGCATTTT.

Details on this clonotype: A read error may account for a junction end that differs from germline. J is TRBJ2-5 and V is TRBV20-1; D remains ambiguous. The CDR3 totals 12 residues. Germline V gene data show CDR1 as DFQATT and CDR2 as SNEGSKA (reference sequence). The CDR3 DNA sequence: TGCAGTGCTAGGCCATCGGCGGAGACCCGGTACTTC. This sequence encodes CSARPSAETRYF.

This clonotype was counted a few times. This chain links TRBV20-1 with TRBJ1-1, with a tentative D call TRBD1 (6 bases). Germline CDR1 is DFQATT and CDR2 is SNEGSKA (reference sequence). This CDR3 spans 13 amino acids. Trimming left V 5 bases short and J 4 bases short, with 14 bases between. The CDR3, as DNA: TGCAGTGCTTATAGAGGGGGGCCCACTGAAGCTTTCTTT. Protein: CSAYRGGPTEAFF.

This clonotype was seen a handful of times. The rearrangement uses TRBV4-1 and TRBJ1-2; no reliable D call. Trimming shortened V by 0 bases and J by 8 bases, and 16 bases separated the two germline ends. Looked up from germline, CDR1 is MGHRA and CDR2 is YSYEKL. CDR3 length: 15 residues. The CDR3 region has the DNA TGCGCCAGCAGCCAAGATTTAGGAGGGTTTGGAGGCTACACCTTC. It yields the protein CASSQDLGGFGGYTF.

The CDR3 here is CAWSVQGVAEAFF. As DNA, the CDR3 is TGTGCCTGGAGTGTACAGGGGGTTGCTGAAGCTTTCTTT. J is TRBJ1-1 and V is TRBV30, with 8 nucleotides matching TRBD1. The CDR3 runs to 13 residues. J gave up 6 bases and V 0 bases, and 3 bases lay outside the gene matches. CDR1 and CDR2 (germline): GTSNPN, SVGIG (reference sequence).

This clonotype occurred once. The CDR3 bases are TGTGCCAGCAGCCCACAGAACATGAACACTGAAGCTTTCTTT. Protein sequence: CASSPQNMNTEAFF. The chain combines TRBV11-1 with TRBJ1-1; D remains unclear. V lost 5 bases and J 0 bases, leaving 10 bases between the germline ends. Per germline, CDR1 SGHAT and CDR2 FQDESV (reference sequence). This CDR3 is built from 14 residues.

This clonotype was recorded a few times. The CDR3 loop is CASSRSGLETQYF. The CDR3 DNA follows: TGTGCCAGCAGTCGGAGCGGCTTAGAGACCCAGTACTTC. The chain uses TRBV6-2 or TRBV6-3 and TRBJ2-5; TRBD2 is a possible D gene (5 bases). The V gene lost 5 bases and the J gene lost 4 bases, with 11 bases spanning the gap. CDR3 size: 13 residues. The germline gives CDR1 MNHEY, CDR2 SVGEGT.

The chain employs TRBV29-1 and TRBJ1-1, with a tentative D call TRBD1 (6 bases). Germline CDR1 is SQVTM and CDR2 is ANQGSEA. This CDR3 is 12 amino acids long. V lost 8 bases, J lost 4 bases, and 14 bases lay in between. CDR3 loop: CSFNQGSTEAFF. The CDR3 DNA reads as TGCAGCTTCAATCAGGGGTCCACTGAAGCTTTCTTT.